A selection of T cell receptor beta chains follows, all from one sample in a study of CD8+ T cells in alopecia areata. Clones were sequenced by immunoSEQ multiplex PCR, and TCRdb holds only the in-frame ones, with some missing. The table includes 130,000 to 150,000 clones, about 87% detected once. This sample comprised CD8+ T cells sorted from blood, obtained at week 0. These receptors originate from a human donor with alopecia areata. CDR3s include the opening cysteine and the closing phenylalanine or tryptophan. D genes are given only for firm matches.

j_call | d_call | cdr3_length | v_call | cdr3_aa
TRBJ2-1 | TRBD2 | 15 | TRBV7-9 | CASSPQSGRFYEQFF
TRBJ1-2 | . | 12 | TRBV5-8 | CASSLAYYGYTF
TRBJ2-1 | . | 13 | TRBV27 | CASSLSSYNEQFF
TRBJ2-7 | TRBD1 | 15 | TRBV30 | CAWSLIGTGSHEQYF
TRBJ2-1 | . | 16 | TRBV25-1 | CASSEQGAVYYNEQFF
TRBJ2-7 | TRBD2 | 15 | TRBV19 | CASSSTTSGRYEQYF
TRBJ2-1 | TRBD2 | 14 | TRBV19 | CAASTGGSYNEQFF
TRBJ2-3 | TRBD2 | 15 | TRBV27 | CASSVIAGGTDTQYF
TRBJ2-1 | . | 14 | TRBV5-6 | CASSQRARAYEQFF
TRBJ2-1 | . | 13 | TRBV14 | CASSLDPNNEQFF
TRBJ2-3 | TRBD1 | 18 | TRBV9 | CASSEGQGHITSTDTQYF
TRBJ2-7 | . | 15 | TRBV4-1 | CASSQTGPSGYEQYF
TRBJ2-7 | . | 13 | TRBV4-1 | CASSQVPSDEQYF
TRBJ2-7 | TRBD2 | 13 | TRBV27 | CASSLTSSYEQYF
TRBJ2-1 | . | 13 | TRBV7-9 | CASSLEHNNEQFF
TRBJ2-7 | . | 12 | TRBV27 | CASSLRGNEQYF
TRBJ2-2 | . | 13 | TRBV5-4 | CASSPTSPGELFF
TRBJ2-3 | . | 13 | TRBV6-6 | CASSYSNVDTQYF
TRBJ2-1 | . | 15 | TRBV4-1 | CASSQEGEGPNEQFF
TRBJ2-2 | TRBD1 | 15 | TRBV5-1 | CASSENRGPGGELFF
TRBJ2-3 | . | 15 | TRBV6-5 | CASSPGLSFTDTQYF
TRBJ2-7 | . | 15 | TRBV30 | CAWSIPGRSTYEQYF
TRBJ2-5 | . | 16 | TRBV10-2 | CASSESSGVNQETQYF
TRBJ2-1 | . | 13 | TRBV29-1 | CSADSSSYNEQFF
TRBJ1-5 | . | 12 | TRBV7-3 | CASSPHENPQHF
TRBJ2-5 | . | 13 | TRBV18 | CASSPVPKETQYF
TRBJ2-7 | TRBD1 | 14 | TRBV7-3 | CASSPDRGSYEQYF
TRBJ2-3 | . | 15 | TRBV11-2 | CASSLGAGSTDTQYF
TRBJ2-3 | TRBD1 | 15 | TRBV6-5 | CASTGTAFPTDTQYF
TRBJ1-2 | TRBD1 | 15 | TRBV30 | CAWTSGTGMYYGYTF
TRBJ2-5 | . | 13 | TRBV4-1 | CASSQDGEETQYF
TRBJ2-7 | . | 16 | TRBV5-6 | CASSLVFRLDSYEQYF
TRBJ2-2 | . | 13 | TRBV15 | CATMDSSAGELFF
TRBJ1-1 | . | 11 | TRBV19 | CASSPLGEAFF
TRBJ2-7 | . | 14 | TRBV9 | CASSVEEGAYEQYF
TRBJ2-1 | . | 15 | TRBV19 | CASSSSGSSYNEQFF
TRBJ2-7 | . | 14 | TRBV5-1 | CASSLGEDSYEQYF
TRBJ2-3 | TRBD2 | 15 | TRBV10-3 | CAISESPTSADTQYF
TRBJ2-7 | . | 14 | TRBV15 | CATRPSGADYEQYF
TRBJ2-2 | . | 13 | TRBV27 | CASSLLESWELFF